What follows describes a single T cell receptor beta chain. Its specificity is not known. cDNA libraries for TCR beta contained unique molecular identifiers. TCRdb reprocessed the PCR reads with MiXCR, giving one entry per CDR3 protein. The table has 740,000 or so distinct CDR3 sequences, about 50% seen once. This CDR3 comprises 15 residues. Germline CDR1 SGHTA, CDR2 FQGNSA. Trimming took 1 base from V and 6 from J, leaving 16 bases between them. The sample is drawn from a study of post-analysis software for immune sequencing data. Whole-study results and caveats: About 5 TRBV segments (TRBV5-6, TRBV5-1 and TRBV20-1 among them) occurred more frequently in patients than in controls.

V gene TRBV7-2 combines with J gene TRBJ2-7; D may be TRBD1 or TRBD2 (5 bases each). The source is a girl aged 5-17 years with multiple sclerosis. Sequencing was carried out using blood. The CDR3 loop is CASSLDVGRAGEQYF. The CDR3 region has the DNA TGTGCCAGCAGCTTAGATGTTGGCAGGGCGGGCGAGCAGTACTTC.